The 14 T cell receptor beta chains in this list originate from one sample, sequenced in a study of blood T cell repertoires in COVID-19. Repertoires were generated with immunoSEQ multiplex PCR, while TCRdb's copy carries only in-frame clones and drops some. The repertoire includes about 150,000 clones, 75% to 90% of them detected once, and roughly 15% sits in the top ten. Sequencing was performed on peripheral blood. These receptors all stem from a woman aged 40 to 50 with acute or convalescent COVID-19.

This clone was found many times. The V gene is TRBV21-1, the J gene TRBJ1-2; TRBD1 reflects the table's D call only, with no check against the DNA. TRBV21-1 is a recognized pseudogene. The CDR3 has 13 residues. The CDR3 sequence: CASSGQTNYGYTF. For the CDR3, the DNA is TGTGCCAGCAGCGGGCAGACTAACTATGGCTACACCTTC.

J is TRBJ2-1 and V is TRBV7-2; possibly TRBD1 for D (6 bases). V lost 0 bases, J lost 6 bases, and 15 bases lay in between. The CDR3 is made up of 16 amino acids. CDR1 and CDR2 from the germline V gene are SGHTA and FQGNSA. CDR3 in DNA: TGTGCCAGCAGCTTAGCACGTACAGGGTCGACCAATGAGCAGTTCTTC. This gives the protein CASSLARTGSTNEQFF.

The chain carries TRBV30 and TRBJ2-7, with 8 bases that match TRBD2. The ends lost 0 bases at V and 0 bases at J; junction bases unmatched: 16. CDR1 is GTSNPN and CDR2 is SVGIG in the germline V gene (reference sequence). This CDR3 contains 19 residues. The CDR3 DNA sequence: TGTGCCTGGAGTGTACCGTTTGAGTCCGTTAGCGGGAACTCCTACGAGCAGTACTTC. It is translated as CAWSVPFESVSGNSYEQYF.

This sequence joins TRBV4-2 and TRBJ1-2, with a weak D call TRBD1 (6 bases). Trimming took 0 bases from V and 0 from J, leaving 11 bases between them. Looked up from germline, CDR1 is LGHNA and CDR2 is YNFKEQ. The CDR3 covers 16 residues. CDR3 sequence (DNA): TGTGCCAGCAGCCAAGATCTGGGGGCCTCTAACTATGGCTACACCTTC. Translated: CASSQDLGASNYGYTF.

This clone appeared a single time. The J gene is TRBJ2-5, the V gene TRBV5-1; a weak D match, TRBD2 (6 bases). Trimming removed 5 bases at V and 0 bases at J, with 8 bases between. This CDR3 has 13 residues. Germline V gene sequence: CDR1 SGHRS, CDR2 YFSETQ. The DNA of the CDR3 is TGCGCCAGCAGTCTAGCGCACCAAGAGACCCAGTACTTC. Protein: CASSLAHQETQYF.

To note about this clone: Other nucleotide sequences from this sample produce the same CDR3. This chain links TRBV30 with TRBJ1-1; perhaps TRBD1 as D (6 bases). V was clipped by 0 bases and J by 3 bases, with 14 bases between them. The CDR3 covers 15 residues. Germline V lookup: CDR1 GTSNPN, CDR2 SVGIG (reference sequence). The CDR3 region is CAWSVQWGRYTEAFF. CDR3 nucleotide sequence: TGTGCCTGGAGTGTACAATGGGGGCGGTACACTGAAGCTTTCTTT.

The chain carries TRBV14 and TRBJ2-3; 7 positions agree with TRBD2. With 1 base clipped from V and 2 bases from J, the junction kept 9 bases outside the gene matches. Per germline, CDR1 SGHDN and CDR2 FVKESK. The length of the CDR3 is 17 residues. CDR3 nucleotide sequence: TGTGCCAGCAGCCAAGGGCACGGGCGGGGGTACACAGATACGCAGTATTTT. As protein: CASSQGHGRGYTDTQYF.

In DNA form, the CDR3 reads TGTGCTAAAACGACAGGGCGTCCAGGAAACACCATATATTTT. Protein product: CAKTTGRPGNTIYF. This rearrangement joins TRBV2 to TRBJ1-3, with 7 bases matching TRBD1. Germline CDR1 reads SNHLY; CDR2 reads FYNNEI. The CDR3 is 14 residues long.

The chain employs TRBV28 and TRBJ2-7; maybe TRBD1 (5 bases). V shed 3 bases and J shed 12 bases, with 21 bases lying between them. From germline, CDR1 is MDHEN and CDR2 SYDVKM. The CDR3 consists of 14 residues. The CDR3 protein is CASSLDLDSLGPYF. The CDR3 DNA reads as TGTGCCAGCAGTTTGGACCTTGACAGTCTAGGGCCGTACTTC.

In this sample, this clone turned up a few times. The genes are TRBV9 and TRBJ2-1; D unresolved. Germline V gene lookup returns CDR1 SGDLS and CDR2 YYNGEE. CDR3 length: 14 amino acids. V was pared by 4 bases and J by 11 bases, with 19 bases between. The DNA of the CDR3 is TGTGCCAGCAGCCCGACGCCGTTGGGCCGCAAGCAGTTCTTC. Residues: CASSPTPLGRKQFF.

CDR3 amino acids: CASSHEGADKNIQYF. The CDR3 DNA sequence: TGTGCCAGCAGCCACGAAGGAGCGGACAAAAACATTCAGTACTTC. The chain recombines TRBV5-4 with TRBJ2-4; TRBD2 is a possible D gene (5 bases). V lost 4 bases to trimming and J lost 3 bases, with 14 bases between them. Germline V gene data show CDR1 as SGHNT and CDR2 as YYREEE (reference sequence). This CDR3 is built from 15 residues. Variable domain in full (rest from reference TRBV5-4 and TRBJ2-4): ETGVTQSPTHLIKTRGQQVTLRCSSQSGHNTVSWYQQALGQGPQFIFQYYREEENGRGNFPPRFSGLQFPNYSSELNVNALELDDSALYLCASSHEGADKNIQYFGAGTRLSVL.

The gene calls are TRBV3-1 (or the pseudogene TRBV3-2) and TRBJ1-4; 7 bases are a match to TRBD1. The germline V gene encodes CDR1 LGHDT and CDR2 YNNKEL (reference sequence). The trim removed 1 base at V and 5 bases at J, leaving 10 bases unmatched. The CDR3 length is 17 residues. In DNA, the CDR3 is TGTGCCAGCAGCCAAGGGGCTACAGGGGAAAGGAATGAAAAACTGTTTTTT. Translating it yields CASSQGATGERNEKLFF.

J is TRBJ2-1 and V is TRBV11-2; tentative D call: TRBD2 (5 bases). V was cut by 0 bases and J by 0 bases, with 6 bases left in between. This CDR3 is built from 15 residues. Germline V gene sequence: CDR1 SGHAT, CDR2 FQNNGV. The CDR3 DNA reads as TGTGCCAGCAGCTTAGACACTAGCTCCTACAATGAGCAGTTCTTC. Amino acid sequence: CASSLDTSSYNEQFF.

The V gene is TRBV30, the J gene TRBJ1-2; D perhaps matches TRBD1 (5 bases). The CDR3 length is 13 residues. V was cut by 7 bases and J by 4 bases, with 16 bases left in between. Germline values: CDR1 GTSNPN, CDR2 SVGIG (reference sequence). The CDR3 bases are TGTGCCTTGCGCCGCAGACAGTTCTATGGCTACACCTTC. It is translated as CALRRRQFYGYTF.